This entry is about one T cell receptor (beta chain). Sequencing used immunoSEQ multiplex PCR; TCRdb keeps in-frame clones, though not all of them. Of 440,000 or so clones in the sample, roughly 88% were seen once. These data belong to a study of Ad26.COV2.S vaccination and SARS-CoV-2 variants. Overall study context: Donor joined the COV1001 Ad26.COV2.S trial arm.

Treatment described: some 20 received Ad26.COV2.S at low or high dose, single or two shots; 5 received placebo; per-sample allocation not given. Sampling was performed 63 days after the first vaccine or placebo injection. This receptor was taken from a person aged 18-65 years who received the Ad26.COV2.S COVID-19 vaccine or a placebo. The specimen was peripheral blood, collected in a trial of Ad26.COV2.S vaccine versus placebo.

The CDR3 loop is CASSPGTASSDTQYF. In DNA form, the CDR3 reads TGTGCCAGTAGTCCAGGGACAGCGTCTTCAGATACGCAGTATTTT. The gene calls are TRBV19 and TRBJ2-3; 7 bases map to TRBD1. The germline CDR1 and CDR2 sequences are LNHDA and SQIVND (reference sequence). After removal of 5 bases from V and 4 bases from J, the junction contained 9 bases not matched to a gene. The CDR3 length is 15 residues.